These 22 T cell receptor beta chains were all obtained from the same sample, sequenced in a study of neurological immune-mediated disorders (dated by TCRdb to the late 2010s). The intended sense of this specimen's time point label: technical triplicate 1. The library relied on 5' RACE. Sequencing was carried out with an Illumina HiSeq 2500. The raw public data were reprocessed by TCRdb itself: fastp quality trimming at Q25, MiXCR clonotype calling, in-frame beta chains only. Duplicate CDR3 protein sequences are folded into a single record with the most common DNA and genes. The sample profile shows some 38,000 distinct CDR3 sequences; 11% of them were found once. The ten biggest clones cover 3% to 5% of the sample. Sequencing was done on a sample of PBMCs. These receptors came from a man between 60 and 70 years old with HTLV-1-associated myelopathy (HAM/TSP).

This clonotype showed up many times. The rearrangement joins TRBV5-1 to TRBJ2-2; TRBD1 matches 8 bases. With 2 bases clipped from V and 0 bases from J, the junction kept 15 bases outside the gene matches. From germline, CDR1 is SGHRS and CDR2 YFSETQ. CDR3 length equals 20 residues. CDR3 DNA: TGCGCCAGCAGCTTTTTAGGGCAGGGGGCGGCCCTTGCGAACACCGGGGAGCTGTTTTTT. Translation gives CASSFLGQGAALANTGELFF.

This clonotype was seen only once. A read error may produce the germline difference seen at one junction end. V gene TRBV10-3 combines with J gene TRBJ1-5; D call uncertain. The CDR3 length is 14 residues. The V gene's germline CDR1 is ENHRY and CDR2 SYGVKD. The CDR3 DNA follows: TGTGCCATCAGTGACCTGTCCCCTAATCAGCCCCAACATTTT. It encodes CAISDLSPNQPQHF.

This clonotype occurred many times. This rearrangement joins TRBV20-1 to TRBJ2-3; D gene uncertain. The V and J ends lost 6 bases and 6 bases respectively, with 13 bases between them. The CDR3 is made up of 12 amino acids. Germline CDR1 reads DFQATT; CDR2 reads SNEGSKA (reference sequence). CDR3 coding DNA: TGCAGTGCGGCAGAGGTAACTGATACGCAGTATTTT. Translation: CSAAEVTDTQYF.

This clonotype was detected many times. The CDR3, as DNA: TGCAGTGCTAACCGGGGCGATTCACCCCTCCACTTT. As protein: CSANRGDSPLHF. The rearrangement links TRBV20-1 to TRBJ1-6; tentative D call: TRBD1 (5 bases). Deletions cut 4 bases from V and 8 bases from J, with 9 bases between. The CDR3 consists of 12 residues. CDR1 is DFQATT, CDR2 SNEGSKA, per germline (reference sequence).

This clonotype occurred many times. The chain recombines TRBV9 with TRBJ2-7; D might be TRBD1 or TRBD2, each matching 5 bases. V lost 2 bases, J lost 2 bases, and 23 bases lay in between. Per the germline V gene, CDR1 is SGDLS and CDR2 is YYNGEE. This CDR3 is 18 amino acids long. The CDR3 reads CASSVIGGGGTPPYEQYF. Here the CDR3 DNA reads TGTGCCAGCAGCGTTATCGGTGGTGGGGGTACACCCCCCTACGAGCAGTACTTC. The entire variable domain, with the rest obtained from reference TRBV9 and TRBJ2-7, is as follows: DSGVTQTPKHLITATGQRVTLRCSPRSGDLSVYWYQQSLDQGLQFLIQYYNGEERAKGNILERFSAQQFPDLHSELNLSSLELGDSALYFCASSVIGGGGTPPYEQYFGPGTRLTVT.

This clonotype has ten or more counts. The chain couples TRBV5-1 to TRBJ2-5; 9 bases align to TRBD2. Germline V CDR1 and CDR2: SGHRS, YFSETQ. V shed 3 bases, J shed 1 base, and the junction held 13 bases outside the gene matches. The CDR3 runs to 18 residues. This CDR3 reads CASSSGGSGLALQETQYF. CDR3 DNA sequence: TGCGCCAGCAGCTCTGGGGGCTCGGGACTAGCACTCCAAGAGACCCAGTACTTC.

This clonotype has at least ten counts. The genes are TRBV5-1 and TRBJ2-1, with a weak D call TRBD1 (5 bases). There are 17 residues in the CDR3. CDR1 and CDR2 from the germline V gene are SGHRS and YFSETQ. The ends were cut back, 0 bases at V and 1 base at J, with 14 bases in the middle. CDR3 amino acids: CASSLEGAGLSYNEQFF. As DNA, the CDR3 is TGCGCCAGCAGCTTGGAGGGTGCAGGGTTATCCTACAATGAGCAGTTCTTC.

This clonotype was seen repeatedly, ten times or more. The chain combines TRBV4-1 with TRBJ1-6; no firm D call. The CDR3 runs 13 residues. Per germline, CDR1 MGHRA and CDR2 YSYEKL. Trimming stripped 0 bases from V and 13 bases from J, with 10 bases between. CDR3 loop: CASSQEKPGPLHF. The DNA for the CDR3 is TGCGCCAGCAGCCAAGAGAAACCAGGTCCCCTCCACTTT.

This clonotype has at least ten counts. The chain links TRBV28 to TRBJ2-1, with D possibly being TRBD1 or TRBD2 (5 bases each). The CDR3 is 17 residues long. The V gene lost 6 bases and the J gene lost 0 bases, with 18 bases spanning the gap. Germline V CDR1 and CDR2: MDHEN, SYDVKM. The CDR3 protein is CASSLIGAALSYNEQFF. For the CDR3, the DNA is TGTGCCAGCAGCCTAATCGGGGCGGCCCTCTCCTACAATGAGCAGTTCTTC.

Relative to its sample, this clonotype is medium-sized. The rearrangement links TRBV14 to TRBJ1-1, with D possibly matching TRBD1 (5 bases). Trimming stripped 1 base from V and 4 bases from J, with 19 bases between. Per germline, CDR1 SGHDN and CDR2 FVKESK. The CDR3 extends over 17 amino acids. CDR3 sequence reads: CASSQVPGRESGTEAFF. CDR3 coding DNA: TGTGCCAGCAGCCAAGTTCCCGGCAGGGAGTCGGGCACTGAAGCTTTCTTT.

This clonotype was seen ten or more times. This chain joins TRBV5-1 and TRBJ2-5, with 8 bases matching TRBD1. The trim removed 4 bases at V and 3 bases at J, leaving 5 bases unmatched. Germline loops: CDR1 SGHRS, CDR2 YFSETQ. The CDR3 has 14 amino acids. The DNA for the CDR3 is TGCGCCAGCAGCGCGGGACAGGCAGAAGAGACCCAGTACTTC. Amino acid sequence: CASSAGQAEETQYF. The full variable domain, with the rest looked up from reference TRBV5-1 and TRBJ2-5, is KAGVTQTPRYLIKTRGQQVTLSCSPISGHRSVSWYQQTPGQGLQFLFEYFSETQRNKGNFPGRFSGRQFSNSRSEMNVSTLELGDSALYLCASSAGQAEETQYFGPGTRLLVL.

This clonotype has ten or more counts. This sequence joins TRBV29-1 and TRBJ2-1, with D uncertain. The CDR3 is 10 residues long. The germline V and J ends were trimmed by 6 bases and 7 bases, with 7 bases remaining between them. The germline V gene encodes CDR1 SQVTM and CDR2 ANQGSEA. This CDR3 is CSVGENEQFF. CDR3 bases: TGCAGCGTCGGTGAAAATGAGCAGTTCTTC.

This clonotype was counted at least ten times. The rearrangement joins TRBV10-3 to TRBJ2-1, with 9 bases that match TRBD2. Germline assignment: CDR1 ENHRY and CDR2 SYGVKD. The CDR3 has 19 amino acids. With V trimmed by 4 bases and J by 5 bases, 18 bases remained unmatched. This CDR3 reads CAISGRASGTVTRNNEQFF. For the CDR3, the DNA is TGTGCCATCAGTGGCAGGGCTAGCGGGACTGTGACCCGTAACAATGAGCAGTTCTTC.

Notes on this clonotype: Compared with germline, one end of the junction differs, possibly owing to a read error. The chain joins TRBV7-2 to TRBJ1-6; a weak D match, TRBD1 (5 bases). This CDR3 is built from 14 residues. Germline values: CDR1 SGHTA, CDR2 FQGNSA. CDR3: CATSRDSYNSPLHF. The CDR3, as DNA: TGTGCCACCAGCCGGGACTCTTATAATTCACCCCTCCACTTT.

This clonotype came up many times. The V and J genes are TRBV5-1 and TRBJ2-7; tentatively, D is TRBD1 (6 bases). This CDR3 is 15 amino acids long. V dropped 1 base and J dropped 2 bases, with 13 bases sitting between them. Germline-derived CDR1 and CDR2 are SGHRS and YFSETQ. In DNA form, the CDR3 reads TGCGCCAGCAGCTTGAACCCCCAGGGGACCTACGAGCAGTACTTC. It specifies CASSLNPQGTYEQYF.

This clonotype has at least ten counts. V is TRBV29-1 and J is TRBJ2-3; D is tentatively TRBD1 or TRBD2 (5 bases each). The CDR3 contains 14 residues. Germline V CDR1 and CDR2: SQVTM, ANQGSEA. The CDR3 nucleotides read TGCACCACGAAGGACACCCTCGGGGCAGATACGCAGTATTTT. It specifies CTTKDTLGADTQYF.

This clonotype was counted ten times or more. CDR3: CSAQDYYEQYF. The CDR3 DNA is TGCAGTGCCCAGGACTACTACGAGCAGTACTTC. The chain uses TRBV20-1 and TRBJ2-7; perhaps TRBD2 as D (6 bases). Germline CDR1 is DFQATT and CDR2 is SNEGSKA (reference sequence). There are 11 residues in the CDR3. The V end was cut by 6 bases, the J end by 3 bases, with 9 bases between.

This clonotype was counted only a few times. No conserved phenylalanine or tryptophan is present at the end of the CDR3, so a read error is the likely explanation. Because the CDR3's place on the DNA is in doubt, the DNA is left out and the CDR3 is given as listed by TCRdb. The chain is built from TRBV20-1 and TRBJ2-3; the tabulated D call, TRBD2, remains unverified against the DNA. Germline CDR1 is DFQATT and CDR2 is SNEGSKA (reference sequence). The CDR3 has 12 amino acids, counting both end residues. This CDR3 reads CSGGVVGDTQDL.

Ten or more counts support this clonotype. The V call is TRBV6-1, the J call TRBJ1-3, with D possibly TRBD1 on 5 matching bases. V was cut by 3 bases and J by 0 bases, with 12 bases left in between. This CDR3 contains 16 residues. The germline V gene has CDR1 MNHNS and CDR2 SASEGT. CDR3 coding DNA: TGTGCCAGCAGTGAGGCAGGGATACGCTCTGGAAACACCATATATTTT. This encodes CASSEAGIRSGNTIYF.

There are many counts of this clonotype. The chain combines TRBV5-6 with TRBJ2-5; no reliable D call. V was trimmed by 5 bases and J by 3 bases, leaving 5 bases between them. The V gene's germline CDR1 is SGHDT and CDR2 YYEEEE. The CDR3 totals 11 residues. Here the CDR3 reads CASRREETQYF. For the CDR3, the DNA is TGTGCCAGCAGGCGAGAAGAGACCCAGTACTTC.

This clonotype was observed many times. The chain carries TRBV3-1 and TRBJ2-1; D is unclear. Germline assignment: CDR1 LGHDT and CDR2 YNNKEL (reference sequence). V was pared by 1 base and J by 9 bases, with 13 bases between. The CDR3 totals 14 residues. The CDR3 sequence: CASSQGYFSSEQFF. DNA of the CDR3: TGTGCCAGCAGCCAAGGCTATTTTTCTAGTGAGCAGTTCTTC.

This clonotype was seen repeatedly, ten times or more. J is TRBJ2-1 and V is TRBV29-1; D might be TRBD2 (6 bases). Trimming left V 4 bases short and J 10 bases short, with 8 bases between. CDR3 length: 10 amino acids. Germline CDR1 reads SQVTM; CDR2 reads ANQGSEA. CDR3 sequence (DNA): TGCAGCGTTGGTGGGGGGGAGCAGTTCTTC. This codes for CSVGGGEQFF.